Listed here is a single TCR beta chain. The CDR3 runs 13 residues. Trimming removed 4 bases at V and 0 bases at J, with 7 bases between. CDR1 and CDR2 from the germline V gene are SGHDT and YYEEEE. This table comes from immunoSEQ multiplex PCR, and its TCRdb copy is limited to in-frame clones, with some not included. Of some 96,000 clones in the sample, approximately 86% were seen once. The entry originates in a study of blood T cell repertoires in COVID-19. About the study: The study drew acute and convalescent COVID-19 samples from the United States, Italy and Spain. PBMCs, B-cell-depleted T cells, or T cells were the source of the cDNA or gDNA that made up the material.

The sequenced sample was peripheral blood. The source is a man older than 75 with acute or convalescent COVID-19. The chain links TRBV5-6 to TRBJ1-2; tentatively, D is TRBD1 (5 bases). DNA for the CDR3: TGTGCCAGCAGCCCGGACACTAACTATGGCTACACCTTC. It yields the protein CASSPDTNYGYTF.